Following are 31 T cell receptor beta chains from one sample sequenced in a study of blood T cells in healthy people across ages (dated by TCRdb to between 2015 and 2017). Libraries were built with 5' RACE. Reads for this sample came from an Illumina HiSeq 2500. A second PCR of about 6 to 11 cycles was performed with a sample-barcoded 5' primer and a J-beta primer mix. The raw public data were reprocessed by TCRdb itself: fastp quality trimming at Q25, MiXCR clonotype calling, in-frame beta chains only. One record per CDR3 amino acid sequence lists the most common genes and DNA. The sample has 760,000 or so distinct CDR3 sequences on record, around 25% of them singletons. The top ten constitute roughly 9% of the sample. These sequences were also reported in another study, on T cells of mothers and their children.

Sequenced: blood. These receptors were collected from a boy younger than 18 in good health.

This chain joins TRBV29-1 and TRBJ2-3, with TRBD1 as a possible D gene (6 bases). Germline CDR1 reads SQVTM; CDR2 reads ANQGSEA. CDR3 length: 13 residues. V lost 6 bases to trimming and J lost 0 bases, with 10 bases between them. For the CDR3, the DNA is TGCAGCGTGGGGCAGGGGAGCACAGATACGCAGTATTTT. This encodes CSVGQGSTDTQYF.

V gene TRBV2 combines with J gene TRBJ1-1; TRBD1 might be the D (5 bases). The CDR3 covers 14 residues. The germline CDR1 and CDR2 sequences are SNHLY and FYNNEI. V was cut by 3 bases and J by 0 bases, with 8 bases left in between. CDR3 sequence (DNA): TGTGCCAGCAGTGAGCAGGGTATGAACACTGAAGCTTTCTTT. Its protein product is CASSEQGMNTEAFF.

V and J are TRBV27 and TRBJ2-7; the D gene is possibly TRBD2 (5 bases). The CDR3 is 14 residues long. CDR1 is MNHEY, CDR2 SMNVEV, per germline (reference sequence). The V gene lost 6 bases and the J gene lost 7 bases, with 19 bases spanning the gap. The CDR3 sequence is CASSSLTSGWEQYF. The DNA for the CDR3 is TGTGCCAGCAGCTCGCTCACTTCGGGGTGGGAGCAGTACTTC.

The gene calls are TRBV10-3 and TRBJ2-7, with D possibly being TRBD1 (5 bases). V lost 8 bases and J 2 bases, leaving 10 bases between the germline ends. The CDR3 is 12 residues long. Germline V gives CDR1 ENHRY, CDR2 SYGVKD. The CDR3 bases are TGTGCCATCCAAGGACACACCTACGAGCAGTACTTC. This gives the protein CAIQGHTYEQYF.

This chain joins TRBV5-1 and TRBJ2-5; the match to TRBD2 covers 8 bases. The DNA end is a closer match to TRBJ2-7, so the J assignment may be wrong. Germline V CDR1 and CDR2: SGHRS, YFSETQ. CDR3 length equals 13 residues. The CDR3 sequence: CASSLAGIHEQYF. The CDR3 region has the DNA TGCGCCAGCAGTCTAGCGGGTATTCACGAGCAGTACTTC.

This chain uses TRBV5-1 with TRBJ2-7, with TRBD2 matching over 9 bases. Germline V gene sequence: CDR1 SGHRS, CDR2 YFSETQ. The CDR3 extends over 16 amino acids. The V gene end was trimmed by 1 base and the J gene end by 5 bases; junction bases not matched to a gene: 10. Here the CDR3 reads CASSLSGSGSIDEQYF. CDR3 in DNA: TGCGCCAGCAGCTTGTCGGGTAGCGGGAGTATCGACGAGCAGTACTTC.

V usage is TRBV7-2 and J usage is TRBJ2-1; TRBD2 matches at 8 bases. The J call may be mistaken, given a closer DNA end match to TRBJ2-5. The CDR3 is made up of 16 amino acids. Germline assignment: CDR1 SGHTA and CDR2 FQGNSA. The CDR3 region is CASSLVAGGGGETQYF. CDR3 bases: TGTGCCAGCAGCTTAGTGGCGGGGGGTGGCGGAGAGACCCAGTACTTC.

This chain links TRBV29-1 with TRBJ1-2; TRBD1 matches 7 bases. V was clipped by 6 bases and J by 1 base; unmatched bases: 5. The CDR3 consists of 13 residues. Germline assignment: CDR1 SQVTM and CDR2 ANQGSEA. CDR3 residues: CSVGTVNNYGYTF. The CDR3, as DNA: TGCAGCGTCGGGACAGTCAATAACTATGGCTACACCTTC.

In this sample, this clonotype turned up a few times. J is TRBJ1-1 and V is TRBV10-2; D is ambiguous. This CDR3 spans 13 amino acids. Germline lookup yields CDR1 WSHSY and CDR2 SAAADI. With 0 bases removed from V and 5 bases from J, the gap between germline ends came to 7 bases. The CDR3 coding sequence is TGCGCCAGCAGTGAGTCGTTGGGAACTGAAGCTTTCTTT. It is translated as CASSESLGTEAFF.

This chain uses TRBV4-1 with TRBJ1-1; D ambiguous. CDR3 length equals 15 residues. CDR1 and CDR2 (germline): MGHRA, YSYEKL. Trimming shortened V by 1 base and J by 0 bases, and 9 bases separated the two germline ends. The CDR3: CASSQGWAMNTEAFF. The DNA for the CDR3 is TGCGCCAGCAGCCAAGGATGGGCGATGAACACTGAAGCTTTCTTT.

This clonotype was picked up one time. The junction departs from germline at one end; a sequencing error may be responsible. This chain joins TRBV7-9 and TRBJ2-3; 9 bases are a match to TRBD1. Germline CDR1 reads SEHNR; CDR2 reads FQNEAQ (reference sequence). CDR3 length equals 15 residues. CDR3 amino acids: CASSSRDREPDAQYF. The CDR3 coding sequence is TGTGCCAGCAGCTCCCGGGACAGGGAACCAGATGCGCAGTATTTT.

The rearrangement uses TRBV20-1 and TRBJ1-4; 7 nucleotides match TRBD1. V lost 6 bases and J lost 7; bases outside the gene matches: 8. Germline V gene data show CDR1 as DFQATT and CDR2 as SNEGSKA (reference sequence). This CDR3 has 13 residues. The CDR3, as DNA: TGCAGTGCCGTACAAACAGGGGCTGAAAAACTGTTTTTT. Translated: CSAVQTGAEKLFF.

The chain has TRBV20-1 and TRBJ2-4; D might be TRBD2 (6 bases). Germline V gene sequence: CDR1 DFQATT, CDR2 SNEGSKA (reference sequence). CDR3 size: 12 residues. Trimming stripped 8 bases from V and 4 bases from J, with 12 bases between. The CDR3 DNA follows: TGCAGTATCTCCGGGACTAAAAACATTCAGTACTTC. Its protein product is CSISGTKNIQYF.

This clonotype was observed a few times. The gene calls are TRBV24-1 and TRBJ2-3; D unclear. V lost 9 bases to trimming and J lost 6 bases, with 15 bases between them. Germline-derived CDR1 and CDR2 are KGHDR and SFDVKD. This CDR3 region has 13 residues. For the CDR3, the DNA is TGTGCCACCGGGGATCCCCTCGGGGATACGCAGTATTTT. Protein: CATGDPLGDTQYF.

The gene calls are TRBV9 and TRBJ2-5; the D gene is possibly TRBD2 (5 bases). V shed 0 bases and J shed 5 bases, with 14 bases lying between them. Germline assignment: CDR1 SGDLS and CDR2 YYNGEE. The CDR3 runs 15 residues. CDR3 sequence (DNA): TGTGCCAGCAGCGTAGAGCCGGGTCCGGGGGAGACCCAGTACTTC. Amino acids: CASSVEPGPGETQYF.

The CDR3 nucleotides are TGTGCCATCAGTGGATATGGTTCCGGGCCTGGAAACACCATATATTTT. It specifies CAISGYGSGPGNTIYF. The rearrangement joins TRBV10-3 to TRBJ1-3, with D hard to call. Germline V gives CDR1 ENHRY, CDR2 SYGVKD. The CDR3 consists of 16 residues. Deletions cut 4 bases from V and 2 bases from J, with 15 bases between.

V is TRBV6-2 or TRBV6-3 and J is TRBJ2-3; TRBD2 aligns across 14 bases. The CDR3 spans 16 residues. CDR1 and CDR2 from the germline V gene are MNHEY and SVGEGT. With 6 bases clipped from V and 3 bases from J, the junction kept 5 bases outside the gene matches. CDR3 sequence (DNA): TGTGCCAGCAGCACCGGGACTAGCGGGAGAACAGATACGCAGTATTTT. Translating gives CASSTGTSGRTDTQYF.

This clonotype turned up a few times. The rearrangement links TRBV4-2 to TRBJ2-4; a possible D gene is TRBD2 (6 bases). V was trimmed by 1 base and J by 4 bases, leaving 14 bases between them. The CDR3 extends over 16 amino acids. The germline V gene has CDR1 LGHNA and CDR2 YNFKEQ. The CDR3 spells CASSQGFTEGKNIQYF. In nucleotides, the CDR3 is TGTGCCAGCAGCCAAGGTTTTACGGAGGGGAAAAACATTCAGTACTTC.

The chain combines TRBV4-1 with TRBJ2-7; 7 bases are shared with TRBD2. The CDR3 has 16 residues. Per the germline V gene, CDR1 is MGHRA and CDR2 is YSYEKL. V was clipped by 0 bases and J by 5 bases; unmatched bases: 10. The CDR3 protein is CASSQDGAGVVNEQYF. CDR3 DNA sequence: TGCGCCAGCAGCCAAGACGGGGCGGGAGTTGTAAACGAGCAGTACTTC.

V gene TRBV9 combines with J gene TRBJ2-3; 8 bases align to TRBD2. The CDR3 is 17 residues long. Germline lookup yields CDR1 SGDLS and CDR2 YYNGEE. The junction had 6 bases not matched to a gene; V was cut back by 0 bases and J by 0 bases. CDR3 sequence reads: CASSVESGGTSTDTQYF. The CDR3, as DNA: TGTGCCAGCAGCGTAGAATCGGGGGGGACTAGCACAGATACGCAGTATTTT.

In its sample, this clonotype was seen a few times. This chain links TRBV7-2 with TRBJ2-1; no definite D call. Deletions cut 4 bases from V and 6 bases from J, with 16 bases between. The germline gives CDR1 SGHTA, CDR2 FQGNSA. The CDR3 is 15 amino acids. For the CDR3, the DNA is TGTGCCAGCAGCTCCGAGAGTGGGCCCCTCAATGAGCAGTTCTTC. Translating it yields CASSSESGPLNEQFF.

This clonotype appeared a few times. J is TRBJ2-5 and V is TRBV2; 13 bases fit TRBD2. The CDR3 totals 16 residues. Germline V CDR1 and CDR2: SNHLY, FYNNEI. Trimming removed 6 bases from V and 1 base from J; junction bases left unmatched: 5. Here the CDR3 DNA reads TGTGCCAGCAGGCGGACTAGCGGGAGTGCCCAAGAGACCCAGTACTTC. This sequence encodes CASRRTSGSAQETQYF.

The rearrangement joins TRBV20-1 to TRBJ1-2; D is unresolved. The CDR3 is 13 amino acids. V lost 1 base and J 0 bases, leaving 6 bases between the germline ends. Germline loops: CDR1 DFQATT, CDR2 SNEGSKA (reference sequence). The CDR3 here is CSARGRTNYGYTF. The CDR3 DNA reads TGCAGTGCTAGAGGCAGAACTAACTATGGCTACACCTTC.

The V call is TRBV3-1, the J call TRBJ2-7; 8 bases map to TRBD1. The length of the CDR3 is 15 residues. After removal of 0 bases from V and 5 bases from J, the junction contained 6 bases not matched to a gene. Germline-derived CDR1 and CDR2 are LGHDT and YNNKEL (reference sequence). The CDR3 reads CASSQDSYRGDEQYF. CDR3 in DNA: TGTGCCAGCAGCCAAGACTCGTACAGGGGGGACGAGCAGTACTTC.

This clonotype was seen only a few times. The rearrangement joins TRBV7-9 to TRBJ1-1; a possible D gene is TRBD1 (5 bases). Trimming took 2 bases from V and 2 from J, leaving 15 bases between them. This CDR3 spans 16 amino acids. CDR1 SEHNR and CDR2 FQNEAQ come from the germline V gene (reference sequence). Here the CDR3 reads CASSLLGGQPNTEAFF. The CDR3 DNA follows: TGTGCCAGCAGCTTACTCGGCGGACAACCAAACACTGAAGCTTTCTTT.

This clonotype has more than one count but fewer than ten. The chain is built from TRBV27 and TRBJ2-7, with no clear D. The germline gives CDR1 MNHEY, CDR2 SMNVEV (reference sequence). CDR3 length: 14 residues. V lost 2 bases and J lost 0, with 8 bases in between. The CDR3 sequence is CASSLGVSSYEQYF. As DNA, the CDR3 is TGTGCCAGCAGTTTAGGCGTCAGCTCCTACGAGCAGTACTTC.

The J gene is TRBJ2-5, the V gene TRBV9, with 12 bases lining up with TRBD2. The closer fit of TRBJ2-1 to the DNA end suggests the J call may be wrong. This CDR3 is 15 amino acids long. Looked up from germline, CDR1 is SGDLS and CDR2 is YYNGEE. CDR3 nucleotide sequence: TGTGCCAGCAGCCCACCTAGCGGGGGGGCCCGAGAGCAGTTCTTC. It yields the protein CASSPPSGGAREQFF.

The V call is TRBV24-1, the J call TRBJ1-1; maybe TRBD1 (5 bases). From germline, CDR1 is KGHDR and CDR2 SFDVKD. The CDR3 has 12 amino acids. Trimming took off 0 bases at V and 8 bases at J, with 6 bases between the two ends. CDR3 in amino acids: CATSDLQGEAFF. The CDR3 DNA reads TGTGCCACCAGTGATTTGCAGGGAGAAGCTTTCTTT.

V gene TRBV7-2 combines with J gene TRBJ1-2; TRBD1 aligns across 10 bases. This CDR3 is 16 amino acids long. Germline V CDR1 and CDR2: SGHTA, FQGNSA. Germline trimming cut 3 bases from V and 4 bases from J; bases unmatched to any gene: 8. In DNA form, the CDR3 reads TGTGCCAGCAGCTTCCTAGGGACAGGGGAACCCTATGGCTACACCTTC. It specifies CASSFLGTGEPYGYTF.

The CDR3 sequence is CASSQVGAGDSGANVLTF. As DNA, the CDR3 is TGCGCCAGCAGCCAAGTCGGGGCAGGTGACTCTGGGGCCAACGTCCTGACTTTC. The V and J genes are TRBV4-1 and TRBJ2-6, with D perhaps being TRBD1 or TRBD2 (5 bases each). V lost 1 base and J lost 0, with 13 bases in between. There are 18 residues in the CDR3. Germline V gene sequence: CDR1 MGHRA, CDR2 YSYEKL.

In its sample, this clonotype was seen a few times. V is TRBV7-3 and J is TRBJ2-3, with D perhaps TRBD1 or TRBD2 (6 bases each). The V end lost 3 bases, the J end lost 5 bases, and 12 bases lay between the germline ends. CDR1 and CDR2 (germline): SGHTA, FQGTGA. The CDR3 covers 14 residues. CDR3 region: CASSFRGQEDTQYF. Written as DNA, the CDR3 is TGTGCCAGCAGCTTCCGGGGGCAAGAAGATACGCAGTATTTT.